These 23 T cell receptor beta chains came from one sample sequenced in a study of shared clonotypes between healthy human individuals. Sequencing used immunoSEQ multiplex PCR; TCRdb keeps in-frame clones, though not all of them. Among around 450,000 clones listed, roughly 77% were seen once. The sequenced sample consisted of PBMCs. Every receptor here comes from a woman between 35 and 50 years old in good health. Some clones in this sample may be carry-over from other donors' samples.

This clone was detected only once. This chain joins TRBV28 and TRBJ1-4; no firm D call. The CDR3 is 14 amino acids. Germline loops: CDR1 MDHEN, CDR2 SYDVKM. V was clipped by 1 base and J by 0 bases, with 3 bases between them. In DNA form, the CDR3 reads TGTGCCAGCAGTTTATCAACAACTAATGAAAAACTGTTTTTT. Translating gives CASSLSTTNEKLFF.

This clone was observed a handful of times. V and J are TRBV29-1 and TRBJ1-3; a possible D gene is TRBD1 (5 bases). Trimming removed 5 bases from V and 5 bases from J, with 10 bases in between. Germline V lookup: CDR1 SQVTM, CDR2 ANQGSEA. This CDR3 has 12 residues. The CDR3 DNA reads as TGCAGCGTTTTGGACACAAGAAACACCATATATTTT. Its translation: CSVLDTRNTIYF.

The rearrangement links TRBV2 to TRBJ2-1; 11 bases fit TRBD2. Germline loops: CDR1 SNHLY, CDR2 FYNNEI. The CDR3 totals 13 residues. After removal of 9 bases from V and 9 bases from J, the junction contained 7 bases not matched to a gene. CDR3 DNA: TGTGCCAGTGGGGGTAGCGGGAGGGGTGAGCAGTTCTTC. It translates to CASGGSGRGEQFF. The whole variable domain, remainder taken from reference TRBV2 and TRBJ2-1, is EPEVTQTPSHQVTQMGQEVILRCVPISNHLYFYWYRQILGQKVEFLVSFYNNEISEKSEIFDDQFSVERPDGSNFTLKIRSTKLEDSAMYFCASGGSGRGEQFFGPGTRLTVL.

V usage is TRBV6-1 and J usage is TRBJ2-7, with D possibly being TRBD2 (5 bases). The CDR3 is 14 amino acids. V was clipped by 8 bases and J by 0 bases, with 14 bases between them. CDR1 is MNHNS and CDR2 is SASEGT in the germline V gene. The DNA of the CDR3 is TGTGCCAGCGGCTTCCGACTATCCTCCTACGAGCAGTACTTC. As protein: CASGFRLSSYEQYF.

In the case of this clone: A far larger clone is just one base off, so this is likely a read error. Other DNA sequences in this sample translate to the same CDR3. This chain joins TRBV29-1 and TRBJ1-1; D may be TRBD1 (6 bases). Germline V gene data show CDR1 as SQVTM and CDR2 as ANQGSEA. The CDR3 loop spans 17 amino acids. The CDR3 nucleotides are TGCAGTGTTGAAGATCCCAACGGGAGGGGGATGGGCACTGAAGCTTTCTTT. This codes for CSVEDPNGRGMGTEAFF.

This chain links TRBV15 with TRBJ2-1; D ambiguous. Germline CDR1 and CDR2: LNHNV and YYDKDF (reference sequence). There are 15 residues in the CDR3. The germline V and J ends were trimmed by 4 bases and 3 bases, with 13 bases remaining between them. The CDR3 loop is CATSTLVSRYNEQFF. The CDR3 region has the DNA TGTGCCACCAGCACGCTAGTTTCTCGCTACAATGAGCAGTTCTTC.

V is TRBV7-2 and J is TRBJ2-1; no clear D gene. Germline-derived CDR1 and CDR2 are SGHTA and FQGNSA. The CDR3 runs to 13 residues. Trimming pared 5 bases from V and 0 bases from J, leaving 5 bases between. This CDR3 is CASSLSSYNEQFF. The CDR3 region has the DNA TGTGCCAGCAGCCTGAGCTCCTACAATGAGCAGTTCTTC. Together with reference TRBV7-2 and TRBJ2-1, the CDR3 gives the full variable domain: GAGVSQSPSNKVTEKGKDVELRCDPISGHTALYWYRQSLGQGLEFLIYFQGNSAPDKSGLPSDRFSAERTGGSVSTLTIQRTQQEDSAVYLCASSLSSYNEQFFGPGTRLTVL.

The J gene is TRBJ2-7, the V gene TRBV18; maybe TRBD2 (6 bases). The CDR3 sequence is 14 residues long. The V and J ends lost 3 bases and 2 bases respectively, with 11 bases between them. Germline V gives CDR1 KGHSH, CDR2 LQKENI. CDR3 loop: CASSPGLQTYEQYF. CDR3 in DNA: TGTGCCAGCTCACCGGGACTCCAGACCTACGAGCAGTACTTC.

This sequence joins TRBV4-3 and TRBJ2-1; 9 nucleotides agree with TRBD2. Germline-derived CDR1 and CDR2 are LGHNA and YSLEER. V gave up 5 bases and J gave up 4 bases; unmatched junction bases: 3. The CDR3 is 14 residues long. The CDR3 DNA reads as TGCGCCAGCAGCGACGGACTAGCGTACAATGAGCAGTTCTTC. It codes for CASSDGLAYNEQFF.

The V and J genes are TRBV5-8 and TRBJ1-2, with 12 bases lining up with TRBD1. This CDR3 contains 14 residues. Trimming at V came to 9 bases and at J to 1 base, leaving 4 bases not matched to a gene. Per the germline V gene, CDR1 is SGHTS and CDR2 is YDEGEE. The CDR3 protein is CAMGTGGYNYGYTF. CDR3 nucleotides: TGTGCCATGGGGACAGGGGGCTATAACTATGGCTACACCTTC. Based on the CDR3 plus reference TRBV5-8 and TRBJ1-2, the full variable domain is EAGVTQSPTHLIKTRGQQATLRCSPISGHTSVYWYQQALGLGLQFLLWYDEGEERNRGNFPPRFSGRQFPNYSSELNVNALELEDSALYLCAMGTGGYNYGYTFGSGTRLTVV.

The chain employs TRBV7-9 and TRBJ2-4; 12 bases are a match to TRBD2. Germline CDR1 SEHNR, CDR2 FQNEAQ (reference sequence). The CDR3 contains 15 residues. The J segment lost 7 bases and the V segment lost 2 bases, leaving 3 bases of the junction unmatched. The CDR3 coding sequence is TGTGCCAGCAGCTTATCAGGGACTAGCGGGAACATTCAGTACTTC. It specifies CASSLSGTSGNIQYF.

In this sample, this clone turned up many times. The V and J genes are TRBV7-9 and TRBJ2-7, with 9 nucleotides matching TRBD2. V shed 5 bases and J 4 bases; nucleotides not matched to a gene: 21. CDR3 length: 19 residues. From germline, CDR1 is SEHNR and CDR2 FQNEAQ (reference sequence). The CDR3 reads CASSNLRRGRALGQYEQYF. The CDR3 coding sequence is TGTGCCAGCAGCAATCTCAGGCGCGGGAGGGCCCTTGGGCAATACGAGCAGTACTTC.

The sample holds a few counts of this clone. The chain uses TRBV28 and TRBJ2-3, with D unclear. Between the trimmed V and J ends, which lost 4 bases and 9 bases, there was a span of 8 bases. CDR3 length equals 11 residues. Germline CDR1 and CDR2: MDHEN and SYDVKM. The chain's CDR3 is CASSSALTQYF. The CDR3 coding sequence is TGTGCCAGCAGTTCCGCGCTCACGCAGTATTTT.

The chain recombines TRBV5-1 with TRBJ2-1; D could derive from TRBD1 or TRBD2 (6 bases each). V lost 4 bases and J lost 4, with 15 bases in between. Germline loops: CDR1 SGHRS, CDR2 YFSETQ. The length of the CDR3 is 15 residues. This CDR3 reads CASSRGDSTYNEQFF. In DNA form, the CDR3 reads TGCGCCAGCAGCAGGGGGGACTCCACTTACAATGAGCAGTTCTTC.

Note on this clone: A much larger clone sits a single nucleotide away, making a read error possible. The sample holds other DNA sequences that translate to the same CDR3. This chain joins TRBV7-3 and TRBJ2-7; D is possibly TRBD2 (6 bases). The ends were cut back, 2 bases at V and 3 bases at J, with 8 bases in the middle. This CDR3 is 13 amino acids long. In germline, CDR1 is SGHTA, CDR2 FQGTGA. The CDR3 sequence is CASSLAGSYEQYF. CDR3 in DNA: TGTGCCAGCAGCTTAGCGGGAAGCTACGAGCAGTACTTC.

The rearrangement links TRBV19 to TRBJ2-7; 8 nucleotides align to TRBD1. With 1 base clipped from V and 2 bases from J, the junction kept 4 bases outside the gene matches. The germline V gene has CDR1 LNHDA and CDR2 SQIVND (reference sequence). The CDR3 consists of 15 residues. The CDR3 DNA reads TGTGCCAGTAGTATAGGGCCGGACAGGGCCTACGAGCAGTACTTC. Translation gives CASSIGPDRAYEQYF.

V and J are TRBV6-1 and TRBJ2-7, with 7 bases matching TRBD2. With V trimmed by 5 bases and J by 3 bases, 4 bases remained unmatched. CDR1 is MNHNS and CDR2 is SASEGT in the germline V gene. The CDR3 is 13 residues long. The CDR3 nucleotides are TGTGCCAGCAGTACTAGCGAGGTCTACGAGCAGTACTTC. Its translation: CASSTSEVYEQYF.

This clone was observed a single time. The gene calls are TRBV5-1 and TRBJ1-1, with D possibly TRBD1 on 6 matching bases. Germline lookup yields CDR1 SGHRS and CDR2 YFSETQ. This CDR3 is built from 14 residues. The V and J ends lost 0 bases and 4 bases respectively, with 10 bases between them. This CDR3 is CASSLDQGSTEAFF. The CDR3 DNA reads as TGCGCCAGCAGCTTGGACCAGGGGAGCACTGAAGCTTTCTTT.

The chain recombines TRBV7-8 with TRBJ1-5; D not certain. The V and J ends lost 2 bases and 4 bases respectively, with 6 bases between them. The length of the CDR3 is 13 residues. The germline gives CDR1 SGHVS, CDR2 FQNEAQ. CDR3 region: CASSLQENQPQHF. In DNA form, the CDR3 reads TGTGCCAGCAGCTTACAGGAGAATCAGCCCCAGCATTTT.

The chain joins TRBV5-1 to TRBJ2-5; perhaps TRBD2 as D (6 bases). CDR1 is SGHRS and CDR2 is YFSETQ in the germline V gene. V was cut by 0 bases and J by 11 bases, with 11 bases left in between. The CDR3 is 12 residues long. The CDR3 DNA sequence: TGCGCCAGCAGCTTGGCCTCGGGGGAGCAGTACTTC. Residues: CASSLASGEQYF.

The chain joins TRBV19 to TRBJ1-1; unclear D gene. The CDR3 totals 13 residues. CDR1 and CDR2 from the germline V gene are LNHDA and SQIVND (reference sequence). V gave up 5 bases and J gave up 1 base, with 8 bases separating them. In DNA, the CDR3 is TGTGCCAGTAGTGATACAAAGAACACTGAAGCTTTCTTT. This translates into CASSDTKNTEAFF. Full variable domain (missing parts from reference TRBV19 and TRBJ1-1): DGGITQSPKYLFRKEGQNVTLSCEQNLNHDAMYWYRQDPGQGLRLIYYSQIVNDFQKGDIAEGYSVSREKKESFPLTVTSAQKNPTAFYLCASSDTKNTEAFFGQGTRLTVV.

J is TRBJ2-7 and V is TRBV28; TRBD1 aligns across 7 bases. This CDR3 is 13 amino acids long. Looked up from germline, CDR1 is MDHEN and CDR2 is SYDVKM. V trimming: 10 bases; J trimming: 0 bases; junction bases outside the gene matches: 6. CDR3: CATTTGSSYEQYF. The DNA for the CDR3 is TGTGCCACCACGACAGGGAGCTCCTACGAGCAGTACTTC.

This chain joins TRBV11-1 and TRBJ2-5; no clear D gene. The CDR3 is made up of 11 amino acids. Germline CDR1 and CDR2: SGHAT and FQDESV (reference sequence). Trimming shortened V by 5 bases and J by 5 bases, and 6 bases separated the two germline ends. The CDR3 is CASSDVETQYF. CDR3 in DNA: TGTGCCAGCAGCGATGTGGAGACCCAGTACTTC. The full variable domain, with the rest looked up from reference TRBV11-1 and TRBJ2-5, is EAEVAQSPRYKITEKSQAVAFWCDPISGHATLYWYRQILGQGPELLVQFQDESVVDDSQLPKDRFSAERLKGVDSTLKIQPAELGDSAMYLCASSDVETQYFGPGTRLLVL.